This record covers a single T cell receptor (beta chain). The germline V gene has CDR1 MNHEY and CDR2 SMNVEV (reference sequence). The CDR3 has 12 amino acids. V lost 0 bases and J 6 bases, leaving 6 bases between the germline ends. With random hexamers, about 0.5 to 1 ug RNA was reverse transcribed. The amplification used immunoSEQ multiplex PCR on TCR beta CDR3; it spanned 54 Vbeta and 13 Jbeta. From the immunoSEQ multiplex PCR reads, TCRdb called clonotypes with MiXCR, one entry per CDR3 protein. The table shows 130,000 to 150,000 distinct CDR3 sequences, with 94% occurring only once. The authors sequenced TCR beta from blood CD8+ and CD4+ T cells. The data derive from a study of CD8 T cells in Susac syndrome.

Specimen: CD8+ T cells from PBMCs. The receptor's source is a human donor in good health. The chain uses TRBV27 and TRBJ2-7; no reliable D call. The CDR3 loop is CASSLSRSEQYF. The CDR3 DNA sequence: TGTGCCAGCAGTTTATCCCGCAGCGAGCAGTACTTC.